One sample yielded the 11 T cell receptor beta chains listed below, sequenced in a study of control samples from healthy donors and cancer patients. Assay: immunoSEQ multiplex PCR; the TCRdb copy retains only in-frame clones and omits some. The sample consists of about 130,000 clones, 80% to 95% of them appearing once. The sequenced sample consisted of blood. The receptors here all came from a man aged 18 to 35 in good health.

V usage is TRBV27 and J usage is TRBJ2-1; maybe TRBD2 (5 bases). The CDR3 covers 15 residues. Germline V gives CDR1 MNHEY, CDR2 SMNVEV (reference sequence). Trimming left V 3 bases short and J 7 bases short, with 16 bases between. CDR3 nucleotides: TGTGCCAGCAGTTTGGCCCCCCCCGGGGTAAATGAGCAGTTCTTC. Translated: CASSLAPPGVNEQFF.

This chain joins TRBV10-2 and TRBJ2-1, with 10 positions matching TRBD2. The CDR3 is made up of 18 amino acids. CDR1 is WSHSY, CDR2 SAAADI, per germline. J was trimmed by 5 bases and V by 7 bases; bases with no gene match: 17. In DNA form, the CDR3 reads TGCGCCAGCACTCCAGATGCCACCCAGCGGGAGGGCCACAATGAGCAGTTCTTC. This codes for CASTPDATQREGHNEQFF.

This clone was counted a single time. The chain has TRBV30 and TRBJ1-2, with no clear D. The CDR3 consists of 11 residues. Germline assignment: CDR1 GTSNPN and CDR2 SVGIG (reference sequence). V was pared by 0 bases and J by 5 bases, with 4 bases between. The CDR3 region is CAWSVGYGYTF. The CDR3 DNA reads as TGTGCCTGGAGTGTAGGGTATGGCTACACCTTC.

This rearrangement joins TRBV4-1 to TRBJ2-7; D is ambiguous. Germline CDR1 reads MGHRA; CDR2 reads YSYEKL. CDR3 length equals 15 residues. Deletions cut 0 bases from V and 2 bases from J, with 11 bases between. The CDR3 DNA sequence: TGCGCCAGCAGCCAAGAATGGCCCGAAACCTACGAGCAGTACTTC. Protein: CASSQEWPETYEQYF.

This chain connects TRBV6-1 to TRBJ1-5, with 9 bases that match TRBD1. The CDR3 runs to 15 residues. The V and J ends lost 0 bases and 5 bases, in that order; junction bases with no gene match: 2. The V gene's germline CDR1 is MNHNS and CDR2 SASEGT. CDR3 nucleotide sequence: TGTGCCAGCAGTGAAGCGTGGACAGGGGATCAGCCCCAGCATTTT. Its translation: CASSEAWTGDQPQHF.

This clone was counted only a few times. The chain combines TRBV5-8 with TRBJ2-7; 7 bases fit TRBD1. CDR1 and CDR2 from the germline V gene are SGHTS and YDEGEE. The CDR3 consists of 15 residues. J was trimmed by 3 bases and V by 1 base; bases with no gene match: 7. CDR3 nucleotides: TGTGCCAGCAGCTTGTCGTGGGGGACAGACTACGAGCAGTACTTC. This sequence encodes CASSLSWGTDYEQYF.

This chain uses TRBV18 with TRBJ2-1; 12 bases line up with TRBD2. J was trimmed by 8 bases and V by 3 bases; bases with no gene match: 5. Germline V lookup: CDR1 KGHSH, CDR2 LQKENI. The CDR3 is 15 residues long. The CDR3: CASSPGLAGTDEQFF. The CDR3 DNA reads as TGTGCCAGCTCACCCGGACTAGCGGGAACCGATGAGCAGTTCTTC. Using reference TRBV18 and TRBJ2-1 for the parts outside the CDR3, the full variable domain is NAGVMQNPRHLVRRRGQEARLRCSPMKGHSHVYWYRQLPEEGLKFMVYLQKENIIDESGMPKERFSAEFPKEGPSILRIQQVVRGDSAAYFCASSPGLAGTDEQFFGPGTRLTVL.

The genes are TRBV18 and TRBJ2-3, with D possibly called TRBD1 or TRBD2 (6 bases each). The CDR3 runs to 15 residues. From germline, CDR1 is KGHSH and CDR2 LQKENI. V was cut by 1 base and J by 5 bases, with 13 bases left in between. CDR3 DNA sequence: TGTGCCAGCTCACCACTAACTAGCAGGGGAGATACGCAGTATTTT. Its protein product is CASSPLTSRGDTQYF.

About this clone itself: Distinct nucleotide sequences in the sample also encode this CDR3. The chain links TRBV18 to TRBJ1-6; D is unresolved. This CDR3 is built from 13 residues. The germline CDR1 and CDR2 sequences are KGHSH and LQKENI. The V gene lost 6 bases and the J gene lost 7 bases, with 10 bases spanning the gap. CDR3 bases: TGTGCCAGCTCCCCCGGTTCGAATTCACCCCTCCACTTT. Protein product: CASSPGSNSPLHF.

The chain couples TRBV10-3 to TRBJ2-5; D ambiguous. Germline values: CDR1 ENHRY, CDR2 SYGVKD. Trimming took 0 bases from V and 1 from J, leaving 6 bases between them. This CDR3 is built from 14 residues. The CDR3 region is CAISESAGQETQYF. The DNA for the CDR3 is TGTGCCATCAGTGAGTCGGCAGGCCAAGAGACCCAGTACTTC.

The gene calls are TRBV7-9 and TRBJ2-7; 8 bases fit TRBD1. Losses at the gene ends were 8 bases for V and 0 bases for J; bases not matched to a gene: 9. The germline V gene encodes CDR1 SEHNR and CDR2 FQNEAQ (reference sequence). CDR3 length: 15 residues. CDR3 amino acids: CASGGQVQSSYEQYV. The CDR3 DNA sequence: TGTGCCAGCGGGGGACAGGTTCAAAGCTCCTACGAGCAGTACGTC.